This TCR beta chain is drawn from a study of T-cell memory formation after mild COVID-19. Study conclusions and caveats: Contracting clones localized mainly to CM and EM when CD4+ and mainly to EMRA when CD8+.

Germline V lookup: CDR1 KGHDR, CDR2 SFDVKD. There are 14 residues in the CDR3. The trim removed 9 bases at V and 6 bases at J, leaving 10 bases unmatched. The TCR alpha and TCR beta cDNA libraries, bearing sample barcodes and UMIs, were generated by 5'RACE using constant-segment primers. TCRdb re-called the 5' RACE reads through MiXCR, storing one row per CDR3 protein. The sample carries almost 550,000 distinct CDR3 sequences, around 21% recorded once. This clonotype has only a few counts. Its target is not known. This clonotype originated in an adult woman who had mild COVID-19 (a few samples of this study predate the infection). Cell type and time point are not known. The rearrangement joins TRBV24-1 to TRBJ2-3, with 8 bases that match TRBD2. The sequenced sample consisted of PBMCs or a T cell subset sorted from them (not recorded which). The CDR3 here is CATARGGGSDTQYF. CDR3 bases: TGTGCCACCGCTCGGGGCGGGGGGAGCGATACGCAGTATTTT.